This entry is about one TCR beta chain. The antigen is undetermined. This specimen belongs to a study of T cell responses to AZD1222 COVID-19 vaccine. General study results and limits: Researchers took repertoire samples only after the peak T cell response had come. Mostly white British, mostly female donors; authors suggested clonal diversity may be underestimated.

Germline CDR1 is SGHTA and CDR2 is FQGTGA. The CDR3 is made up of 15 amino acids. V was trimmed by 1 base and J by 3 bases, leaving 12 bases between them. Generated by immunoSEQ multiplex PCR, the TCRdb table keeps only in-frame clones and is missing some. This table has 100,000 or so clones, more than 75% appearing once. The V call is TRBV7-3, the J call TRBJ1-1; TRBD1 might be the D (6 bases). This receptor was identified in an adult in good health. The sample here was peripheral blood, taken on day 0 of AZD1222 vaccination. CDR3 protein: CASSLIEGDDTEAFF. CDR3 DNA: TGTGCCAGCAGCTTAATTGAGGGGGATGACACTGAAGCTTTCTTT.